This TCR beta chain derives from a study of cytomegalovirus exposure and HLA in healthy donors. PCR employed 60 Vbeta and 13 Jbeta primers. Produced via immunoSEQ multiplex PCR; TCRdb's table is partial and in-frame only. The sample consists of 130,000 or so clones, 8.5% to 10% of them appearing once. Details on this clone: What it binds is unknown.

The V gene's germline CDR1 is SGDLS and CDR2 YYNGEE. After removal of 2 bases from V and 2 bases from J, the junction contained 3 bases not matched to a gene. This CDR3 is built from 14 residues. Study-wide results and caveats: Sequencing likely caused a cluster of highly shared sequence variants. Donors were assumed by presence/absence analyses to have roughly uniform sequencing depth. For most TCR beta V segments, an earlier analysis put the productive rate at about 90% or about 30% of the time.

This rearrangement joins TRBV9 to TRBJ2-7; 8 bases match TRBD1. Sequencing was done on a sample of PBMCs. This sequence originates from a man aged 40-55 years in good health and CMV-seronegative. CDR3 residues: CASSVDRDTYEQYF. The CDR3 coding sequence is TGTGCCAGCAGCGTGGACAGGGACACCTACGAGCAGTACTTC.